One and the same sample provided the 5 T cell receptor beta chains below, sequenced in a study of molecular identifiers for immune sequencing clone quantification. TCRdb reprocessed the PCR reads via MiXCR and lists one record per CDR3 protein. The sample carries about 330,000 distinct CDR3 sequences, about a quarter recorded once. Sequencing was performed on naive CD8+ T cells from blood, with Jurkat cell RNA spiked in. Subset noted: FACS-sorted CD8+CD4-CCR7+CD45RA+ naive T cells. Every receptor here comes from a human donor in good health. Some libraries in this study had Jurkat cell RNA spiked in.

The chain couples TRBV21-1 to TRBJ1-5; TRBD1, the table's D call, lacks a check against the DNA. TRBV21-1 is deemed a pseudogene. The CDR3 has 13 amino acids. This CDR3 is CASSKRGVQPQHF. Here the CDR3 DNA reads TGTGCCAGCAGCAAAAGGGGAGTCCAGCCCCAGCATTTT.

In its sample, this clonotype was seen once. One end of the junction varies from germline; a read error may be responsible. The gene calls are TRBV20-1 and TRBJ2-7; 9 bases map to TRBD2. The CDR3 totals 14 residues. Looked up from germline, CDR1 is DFQATT and CDR2 is SNEGSKA (reference sequence). CDR3 in amino acids: CSASEREAIYERYF. The DNA for the CDR3 is TGCAGTGCTTCAGAGCGGGAGGCAATCTACGAGCGGTACTTC.

This clonotype was found once. Relative to the germline gene, one junction end is altered; a read error may explain this. J is TRBJ2-1 and V is TRBV2; 9 nucleotides line up with TRBD2. The CDR3 is 15 amino acids. Germline CDR1 is SNHLY and CDR2 is FYNNEI. CDR3 in DNA: TGTGCCAGCAGTGGAAGCGGGGGGCCCTACAACGAGCAGTTCTTC. Translated: CASSGSGGPYNEQFF. The full variable domain, completed using reference TRBV2 and TRBJ2-1, is EPEVTQTPSHQVTQMGQEVILRCVPISNHLYFYWYRQILGQKVEFLVSFYNNEISEKSEIFDDQFSVERPDGSNFTLKIRSTKLEDSAMYFCASSGSGGPYNEQFFGPGTRLTVL.

This clonotype occurred a few times. The rearrangement joins TRBV4-3 to TRBJ1-1; possibly TRBD1 for D (5 bases). Germline CDR1 reads LGHNA; CDR2 reads YSLEER. This CDR3 spans 14 amino acids. V was shortened by 1 base and J by 3 bases, with 9 bases between the two germline ends. The CDR3 nucleotides read TGCGCCAGCAGCCAAGGAACAGGAGACACTGAAGCTTTCTTT. Translating gives CASSQGTGDTEAFF.

As regards this clonotype: This sequence may be a read error, since a much larger clone differs from it by one base. CDR3 sequence reads: CASGQHSGQGAGEQYF. The CDR3 DNA is TGCGCCAGCGGCCAACACTCGGGACAGGGGGCAGGGGAGCAGTACTTC. The chain links TRBV4-1 to TRBJ2-7, with TRBD1 identical over 12 bases. The CDR3 runs to 16 residues. Per the germline V gene, CDR1 is MGHRA and CDR2 is YSYEKL.